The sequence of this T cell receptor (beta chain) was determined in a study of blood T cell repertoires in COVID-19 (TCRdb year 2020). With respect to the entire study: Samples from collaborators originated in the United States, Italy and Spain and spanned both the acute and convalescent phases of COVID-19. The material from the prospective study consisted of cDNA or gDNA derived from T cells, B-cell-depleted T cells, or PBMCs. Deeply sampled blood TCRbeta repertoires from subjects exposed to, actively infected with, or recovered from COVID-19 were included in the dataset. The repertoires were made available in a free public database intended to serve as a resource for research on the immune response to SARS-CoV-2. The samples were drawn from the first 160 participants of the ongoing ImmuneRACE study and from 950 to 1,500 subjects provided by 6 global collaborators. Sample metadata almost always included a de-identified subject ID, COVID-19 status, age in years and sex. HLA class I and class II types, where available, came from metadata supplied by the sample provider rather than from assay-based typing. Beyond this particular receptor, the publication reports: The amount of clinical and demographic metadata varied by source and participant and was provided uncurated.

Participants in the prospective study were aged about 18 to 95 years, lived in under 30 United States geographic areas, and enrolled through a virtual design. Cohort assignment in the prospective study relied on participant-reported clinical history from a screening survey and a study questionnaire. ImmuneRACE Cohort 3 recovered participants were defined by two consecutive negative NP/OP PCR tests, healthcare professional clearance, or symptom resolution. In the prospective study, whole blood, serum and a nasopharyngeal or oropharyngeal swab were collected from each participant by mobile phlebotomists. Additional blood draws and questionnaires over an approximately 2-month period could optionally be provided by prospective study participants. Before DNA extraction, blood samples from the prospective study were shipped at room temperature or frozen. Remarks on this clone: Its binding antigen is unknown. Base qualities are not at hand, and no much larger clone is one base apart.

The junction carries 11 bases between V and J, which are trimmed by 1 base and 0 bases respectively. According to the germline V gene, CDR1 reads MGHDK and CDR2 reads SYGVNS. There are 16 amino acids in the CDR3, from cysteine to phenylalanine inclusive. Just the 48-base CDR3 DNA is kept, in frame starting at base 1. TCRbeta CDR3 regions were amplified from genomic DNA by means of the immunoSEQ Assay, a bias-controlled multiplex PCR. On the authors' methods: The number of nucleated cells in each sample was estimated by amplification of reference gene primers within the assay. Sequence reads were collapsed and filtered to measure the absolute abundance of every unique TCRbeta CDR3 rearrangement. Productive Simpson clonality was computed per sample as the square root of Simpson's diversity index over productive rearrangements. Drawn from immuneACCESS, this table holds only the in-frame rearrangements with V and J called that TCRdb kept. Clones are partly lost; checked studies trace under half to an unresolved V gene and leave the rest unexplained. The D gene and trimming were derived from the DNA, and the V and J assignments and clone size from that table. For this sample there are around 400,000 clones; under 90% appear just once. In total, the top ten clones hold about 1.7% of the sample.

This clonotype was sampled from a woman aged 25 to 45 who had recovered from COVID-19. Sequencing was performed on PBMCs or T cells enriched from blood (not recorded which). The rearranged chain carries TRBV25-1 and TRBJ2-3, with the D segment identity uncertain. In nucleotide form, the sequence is TGTGCCAGCAGTGAATTAGTCTTCGCTAGCACAGATACGCAGTATTTT. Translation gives CASSELVFASTDTQYF.